Presented here are 30 T cell receptor beta chains from one specimen sequenced in a study of Tregs in tolerant kidney transplant recipients. The assay was immunoSEQ multiplex PCR, and TCRdb's table has in-frame clones only and misses some. The sample records some 240,000 clones, more than 65% being singletons. The specimen sequenced was CD4+ T cells from blood. The receptors come from a human donor in good health.

The rearrangement joins TRBV28 to TRBJ1-3; D uncertain. V lost 3 bases and J 4 bases, leaving 13 bases between the germline ends. Germline V gene sequence: CDR1 MDHEN, CDR2 SYDVKM. CDR3 size: 15 residues. The CDR3 protein is CASSLATAPGNTIYF. CDR3 coding DNA: TGTGCCAGCAGTTTGGCCACGGCACCAGGAAACACCATATATTTT.

The chain uses TRBV30 and TRBJ2-1, with 12 bases matching TRBD2. The CDR3 covers 16 residues. Germline CDR1 reads GTSNPN; CDR2 reads SVGIG (reference sequence). The DNA of the CDR3 is TGTTCCTACCGCCGTGGGACTAGCGGGCCCTACAATGAGCAGTTCTTC. It encodes CSYRRGTSGPYNEQFF. The full variable domain, with the rest looked up from reference TRBV30 and TRBJ2-1, is SQTIHQWPATLVQPVGSPLSLECTVEGTSNPNLYWYRQAAGRGLQLLFYSVGIGQISSEVPQNLSASRPQDRQFILSSKKLLLSDSGFYLCSYRRGTSGPYNEQFFGPGTRLTVL.

The chain combines TRBV2 with TRBJ2-3, with D perhaps TRBD2 (5 bases). The ends were cut back, 3 bases at V and 0 bases at J, with 7 bases in the middle. Germline CDR1 SNHLY, CDR2 FYNNEI. CDR3 length: 14 residues. CDR3 loop: CASSERASTDTQYF. As DNA, the CDR3 is TGTGCCAGCAGTGAGCGGGCTAGCACAGATACGCAGTATTTT.

This chain joins TRBV4-2 and TRBJ2-1; TRBD2 agrees at 10 bases. Germline CDR1 reads LGHNA; CDR2 reads YNFKEQ. V lost 7 bases and J lost 9; bases outside the gene matches: 6. This CDR3 has 13 residues. In nucleotides, the CDR3 is TGTGCCAGCACCCTAGCGGGGGATGGTGAGCAGTTCTTC. Protein: CASTLAGDGEQFF.

Written as DNA, the CDR3 is TGTGCCAGCTCTCGAGACAGGGGGCCCACTGAAGCTTTCTTT. This codes for CASSRDRGPTEAFF. This sequence joins TRBV18 and TRBJ1-1; 10 nucleotides match TRBD1. CDR3 length: 14 residues. Germline trimming cut 6 bases from V and 4 bases from J; bases unmatched to any gene: 5. The germline gives CDR1 KGHSH, CDR2 LQKENI.

This clone showed up just a few times. The chain joins TRBV6-5 to TRBJ2-1, with 9 bases aligning to TRBD1. The trim removed 8 bases at V and 5 bases at J, leaving 7 bases unmatched. The CDR3 runs to 14 residues. CDR1 is MNHEY and CDR2 is SVGAGI in the germline V gene. The DNA of the CDR3 is TGTGCCAGCTGCCGGGACAGGGTTAACAATGAGCAGTTCTTC. This encodes CASCRDRVNNEQFF.

The chain employs TRBV27 and TRBJ1-3, with D uncertain. From germline, CDR1 is MNHEY and CDR2 SMNVEV (reference sequence). V was cut by 3 bases and J by 0 bases, with 6 bases left in between. This CDR3 is built from 14 residues. CDR3 region: CASSFGPSGNTIYF. The CDR3 nucleotides are TGTGCCAGCAGTTTTGGCCCCTCTGGAAACACCATATATTTT.

In regard to this clone: A read error may produce the germline difference seen at one junction end. The CDR3 bases are TGTGTCAGCGAAAGCCAGGGGGGTACTACGCAGTATTTT. It is translated as CVSESQGGTTQYF. The chain joins TRBV7-9 to TRBJ2-3, with a possible D match to TRBD1 (7 bases). Germline-derived CDR1 and CDR2 are SEHNR and FQNEAQ (reference sequence). CDR3 length: 13 amino acids.

V is TRBV27 and J is TRBJ2-3, with TRBD2 matching over 7 bases. J was trimmed by 3 bases and V by 3 bases; bases with no gene match: 3. This CDR3 is 14 amino acids long. Germline V gene sequence: CDR1 MNHEY, CDR2 SMNVEV (reference sequence). The CDR3 is CASSFGLGTDTQYF. CDR3 sequence (DNA): TGTGCCAGCAGTTTCGGACTAGGTACAGATACGCAGTATTTT.

V and J are TRBV30 and TRBJ1-5, with TRBD1 as a possible D gene (5 bases). The V and J ends lost 3 bases and 3 bases respectively, with 9 bases between them. CDR3 size: 13 residues. The germline CDR1 and CDR2 sequences are GTSNPN and SVGIG (reference sequence). CDR3 nucleotide sequence: TGTGCCTGGAGCGGGGGGGACAATCAGCCCCAGCATTTT. Translation gives CAWSGGDNQPQHF.

The chain is built from TRBV12-5 and TRBJ2-3, with unresolved D. Germline V gene data show CDR1 as LGHNT and CDR2 as FRNRAP. CDR3 size: 11 residues. Trimming removed 7 bases from V and 3 bases from J, with 5 bases in between. CDR3 nucleotide sequence: TGTGCTAGTGCCAAGACAGATACGCAGTATTTT. As protein: CASAKTDTQYF.

The table lists this clone with a few counts. The V and J genes are TRBV19 and TRBJ2-1, with D possibly matching TRBD1 (6 bases). The ends were cut back, 2 bases at V and 4 bases at J, with 15 bases in the middle. Germline lookup yields CDR1 LNHDA and CDR2 SQIVND (reference sequence). The CDR3 spans 16 residues. The CDR3 DNA follows: TGTGCCAGTAGTATATCCAGGGGACATCAATACAATGAGCAGTTCTTC. Its translation: CASSISRGHQYNEQFF.

The chain joins TRBV27 to TRBJ2-2, with 7 bases matching TRBD1. V lost 8 bases, J lost 1 base, and 7 bases stayed unmatched. In germline, CDR1 is MNHEY, CDR2 SMNVEV (reference sequence). The CDR3 length is 15 residues. CDR3 residues: CASSKGQRNTGELFF. CDR3 DNA sequence: TGTGCCAGCTCAAAGGGACAGAGGAACACCGGGGAGCTGTTTTTT.

V usage is TRBV6-5 and J usage is TRBJ1-1; D remains ambiguous. CDR3 length equals 14 residues. Per germline, CDR1 MNHEY and CDR2 SVGAGI. Trimming removed 4 bases from V and 2 bases from J, with 11 bases in between. The chain's CDR3 is CASSLHRKNTEAFF. The CDR3 coding sequence is TGTGCCAGCAGTTTACACAGAAAAAACACTGAAGCTTTCTTT.

The chain has TRBV7-8 and TRBJ1-5; 11 nucleotides agree with TRBD1. V trimming: 5 bases; J trimming: 2 bases; junction bases outside the gene matches: 8. The CDR3 is 17 amino acids. Germline CDR1 reads SGHVS; CDR2 reads FQNEAQ. The CDR3 region has the DNA TGTGCCAGCAGCACCCGGACAGGGGGCAGAGGCAATCAGCCCCAGCATTTT. Translating gives CASSTRTGGRGNQPQHF.

The chain employs TRBV19 and TRBJ1-1; 10 bases are a match to TRBD1. Germline V gives CDR1 LNHDA, CDR2 SQIVND (reference sequence). V gave up 5 bases and J gave up 1 base; unmatched junction bases: 7. This CDR3 spans 16 amino acids. This CDR3 reads CASSFRDRGTNTEAFF. DNA for the CDR3: TGTGCCAGTAGTTTCCGGGACAGGGGCACGAACACTGAAGCTTTCTTT.

The chain uses TRBV2 and TRBJ2-3, with 8 bases that match TRBD1. V dropped 8 bases and J dropped 0; count of bases not matched to a gene: 10. The CDR3 covers 16 residues. The germline CDR1 and CDR2 sequences are SNHLY and FYNNEI. The CDR3 DNA reads as TGTGCCAGCTGGGGACAGGACCGTCCTAGCACAGATACGCAGTATTTT. Translation: CASWGQDRPSTDTQYF.

This sequence joins TRBV10-2 and TRBJ1-1; perhaps TRBD1 as D (5 bases). The CDR3 totals 13 residues. The ends were cut back, 5 bases at V and 7 bases at J, with 14 bases in the middle. Per germline, CDR1 WSHSY and CDR2 SAAADI. Written as DNA, the CDR3 is TGCGCCAGCAGTTTAATTGGGACCAGTGAAGCTTTCTTT. It specifies CASSLIGTSEAFF.

This clone showed up just once. The chain carries TRBV5-4 and TRBJ2-7; D possibly uses TRBD1 or TRBD2 (5 bases each). V was pared by 10 bases and J by 4 bases, with 12 bases between. This CDR3 is 11 amino acids long. Germline V lookup: CDR1 SGHNT, CDR2 YYREEE (reference sequence). CDR3 in amino acids: CAWDRSYEQYF. The DNA for the CDR3 is TGTGCCTGGGACCGATCGTACGAGCAGTACTTC.

V usage is TRBV29-1 and J usage is TRBJ1-2; possibly TRBD1 for D (6 bases). CDR1 is SQVTM, CDR2 ANQGSEA, per germline. The V end was cut by 0 bases, the J end by 4 bases, with 12 bases between. The CDR3 has 14 amino acids. Written as DNA, the CDR3 is TGCAGCGTTGAAGATAGACACAGGGTCTATGGCTACACCTTC. Translating it yields CSVEDRHRVYGYTF. Full variable domain (rest looked up from reference TRBV29-1 and TRBJ1-2): SAVISQKPSRDICQRGTSLTIQCQVDSQVTMMFWYRQQPGQSLTLIATANQGSEATYESGFVIDKFPISRPNLTFSTLTVSNMSPEDSSIYLCSVEDRHRVYGYTFGSGTRLTVV.

A few counts support this clone. This chain links TRBV18 with TRBJ2-7, with 7 positions matching TRBD2. J gave up 3 bases and V 5 bases, and 13 bases lay outside the gene matches. Germline CDR1 and CDR2: KGHSH and LQKENI. CDR3 length: 16 residues. CDR3 protein: CASSTTSPSGNYEQYF. CDR3 DNA sequence: TGTGCCAGCTCAACCACTTCCCCTAGCGGAAACTACGAGCAGTACTTC.

This chain links TRBV10-3 with TRBJ2-3, with D possibly matching TRBD1 (5 bases). V was cut by 6 bases and J by 4 bases, with 8 bases left in between. The CDR3 spans 12 residues. Germline V gene sequence: CDR1 ENHRY, CDR2 SYGVKD. The CDR3 here is CAIRGRPDTQYF. The CDR3 nucleotides are TGTGCCATCAGGGGGCGCCCAGATACGCAGTATTTT.

The gene calls are TRBV5-8 and TRBJ1-5, with a possible D match to TRBD1 (5 bases). Germline CDR1 is SGHTS and CDR2 is YDEGEE. The V end was cut by 4 bases, the J end by 2 bases, with 10 bases between. CDR3 length: 14 residues. CDR3 amino acids: CASSPGGGNQPQHF. As DNA, the CDR3 is TGTGCCAGCAGCCCGGGGGGGGGCAATCAGCCCCAGCATTTT.

This chain links TRBV11-2 with TRBJ1-2; no reliable D call. CDR3 size: 15 residues. Trimming shortened V by 5 bases and J by 4 bases, and 17 bases separated the two germline ends. The germline gives CDR1 SGHAT, CDR2 FQNNGV. DNA of the CDR3: TGTGCCAGCAGCCCAACTGATTCCCGGACCTATGGCTACACCTTC. Translating gives CASSPTDSRTYGYTF.

In its sample, this clone was seen a few times. Other DNA sequences from this sample encode an identical CDR3 as well. This sequence joins TRBV5-1 and TRBJ2-3; D may correspond to TRBD1 or TRBD2 (5 bases each). Looked up from germline, CDR1 is SGHRS and CDR2 is YFSETQ. The CDR3 has 12 amino acids. V gave up 0 bases and J gave up 9 bases, with 8 bases separating them. CDR3 bases: TGCGCCAGCAGCTTGGACCGGGACACGCAGTATTTT. Its translation is CASSLDRDTQYF.

J is TRBJ2-5 and V is TRBV9; D unresolved. Germline V CDR1 and CDR2: SGDLS, YYNGEE. The V and J ends lost 3 bases and 2 bases respectively, with 11 bases between them. This CDR3 is built from 14 residues. The CDR3 sequence is CASSGTPDQETQYF. The CDR3, as DNA: TGTGCCAGCAGCGGGACCCCCGATCAAGAGACCCAGTACTTC.

The gene calls are TRBV7-9 and TRBJ1-1; maybe TRBD1 (6 bases). The germline V gene encodes CDR1 SEHNR and CDR2 FQNEAQ (reference sequence). V was shortened by 5 bases and J by 3 bases, with 13 bases between the two germline ends. The CDR3 is 14 amino acids. In DNA form, the CDR3 reads TGTGCCAGCAGCAGGCTGGGGGCTGACACTGAAGCTTTCTTT. It yields the protein CASSRLGADTEAFF.

The rearrangement uses TRBV2 and TRBJ2-5; 13 nucleotides align to TRBD2. The CDR3 extends over 16 amino acids. The V gene end was trimmed by 6 bases and the J gene end by 1 base; junction bases not matched to a gene: 5. CDR1 and CDR2 (germline): SNHLY, FYNNEI. The CDR3: CASRLGLAGFQETQYF. The CDR3 region has the DNA TGTGCCAGCAGACTGGGACTAGCGGGGTTCCAAGAGACCCAGTACTTC.

This chain joins TRBV7-3 and TRBJ1-1; D possibly corresponds to TRBD1 (5 bases). Germline assignment: CDR1 SGHTA and CDR2 FQGTGA. The V and J ends lost 5 bases and 1 base respectively, with 14 bases between them. The length of the CDR3 is 15 residues. The CDR3 is CASSAGSTGNTEAFF. The CDR3, as DNA: TGTGCCAGCAGCGCAGGGTCCACAGGGAACACTGAAGCTTTCTTT.

V usage is TRBV11-2 and J usage is TRBJ2-5; D gene unclear. The CDR3 covers 15 residues. The germline V gene encodes CDR1 SGHAT and CDR2 FQNNGV. Between the trimmed V and J ends, which lost 5 bases and 1 base, there was a span of 14 bases. DNA of the CDR3: TGTGCCAGCAGCCCCCCCTCAAGGGTCCAAGAGACCCAGTACTTC. Translating it yields CASSPPSRVQETQYF. Supplemented by reference TRBV11-2 and TRBJ2-5, the full variable domain reads EAGVAQSPRYKIIEKRQSVAFWCNPISGHATLYWYQQILGQGPKLLIQFQNNGVVDDSQLPKDRFSAERLKGVDSTLKIQPAKLEDSAVYLCASSPPSRVQETQYFGPGTRLLVL.